This passage covers 18 T cell receptor beta chains from one sample sequenced in a study of T cells in Graves' hyperthyroidism and ophthalmopathy. What was amplified from RNA transcripts were TCR beta CDR3 regions. TCR CDR3 underwent first-round RT-PCR with the HTBI primer set. Via MiXCR, TCRdb re-called the multiplex PCR reads, giving one row per CDR3 protein. The table has about 840,000 distinct CDR3 sequences, over 35% seen once. The sample taken for sequencing was blood. Receptors originate from a young man with Graves' hyperthyroidism.

The chain uses TRBV5-1 and TRBJ2-7; TRBD1 or TRBD2 may be the D gene (5 bases each). Trimming cost V 3 bases and J 3 bases, with 16 bases left between them. The CDR3 loop spans 15 amino acids. CDR1 and CDR2 from the germline V gene are SGHRS and YFSETQ. The CDR3 DNA follows: TGCGCCAGCAGCTCTGCACCGGGACGTCACTACGAGCAGTACTTC. Translated, it gives CASSSAPGRHYEQYF.

This clonotype was seen only a few times. The chain recombines TRBV5-6 with TRBJ1-1, with TRBD1 matching 11 bases. The CDR3 contains 11 residues. J lost 12 bases, V lost 7 bases, and 5 bases had no gene match. Germline V CDR1 and CDR2: SGHDT, YYEEEE. CDR3 sequence reads: CASSGQGGTFF. CDR3 bases: TGTGCCAGCTCGGGACAGGGGGGAACTTTCTTT.

This chain links TRBV7-9 with TRBJ2-5; D tentatively reads TRBD1 or TRBD2 (5 bases each). Germline lookup yields CDR1 SEHNR and CDR2 FQNEAQ (reference sequence). This CDR3 comprises 15 residues. Trimming took 1 base from V and 4 from J, leaving 13 bases between them. The CDR3: CASSLETPGGETQYF. The CDR3 DNA reads as TGTGCCAGCAGCTTAGAAACTCCTGGGGGAGAGACCCAGTACTTC.

The rearrangement links TRBV7-9 to TRBJ2-5; TRBD1 aligns across 8 bases. Germline CDR1 and CDR2: SEHNR and FQNEAQ (reference sequence). J lost 5 bases, V lost 6 bases, and 11 bases had no gene match. The CDR3 has 15 residues. Here the CDR3 reads CASSVRAGGGETQYF. As DNA, the CDR3 is TGTGCCAGCAGTGTCAGGGCAGGGGGCGGGGAGACCCAGTACTTC.

V usage is TRBV7-8 and J usage is TRBJ2-7; the match to TRBD2 covers 12 bases. CDR1 and CDR2 from the germline V gene are SGHVS and FQNEAQ. The CDR3 totals 12 residues. V lost 5 bases to trimming and J lost 9 bases; unmatched junction nucleotides: 2. The CDR3 here is CASSPGLAGQYF. CDR3 bases: TGTGCCAGCAGCCCGGGACTAGCGGGGCAGTACTTC.

The table lists this clonotype with a few counts. The junction and the germline gene differ at one end; a read error may be behind it. V gene TRBV4-1 combines with J gene TRBJ2-5; D is perhaps TRBD2 (6 bases). The CDR3 contains 12 residues. Germline CDR1 reads MGHRA; CDR2 reads YSYEKL. CDR3 sequence reads: CASSQDRGLRLF. CDR3 sequence (DNA): TGCGCCAGCAGCCAAGATCGGGGACTGCGGCTCTTC.

Turning to this clonotype: One end of the junction fails to match germline, which may point to a read error. The chain recombines TRBV10-2 with TRBJ1-5, with D tentatively TRBD1 (6 bases). The CDR3 is 13 amino acids. Germline V CDR1 and CDR2: WSHSY, SAAADI. This CDR3 is CATGTNSNQPQHF. The CDR3 coding sequence is TGTGCCACCGGGACAAATAGCAATCAGCCCCAGCATTTT.

This clonotype was seen only a few times. The chain employs TRBV24-1 and TRBJ2-3; 7 bases line up with TRBD2. This CDR3 has 15 amino acids. Trimming at V came to 1 base and at J to 3 bases, leaving 3 bases not matched to a gene. The germline V gene has CDR1 KGHDR and CDR2 SFDVKD. The CDR3 loop reads CATSDLDGGTDTQYF. In DNA, the CDR3 is TGTGCCACCAGTGATTTAGACGGGGGGACAGATACGCAGTATTTT.

This clonotype was seen only a few times. The V gene is TRBV4-1, the J gene TRBJ2-7; D uncertain. The germline gives CDR1 MGHRA, CDR2 YSYEKL. This CDR3 spans 14 amino acids. V was pared by 0 bases and J by 2 bases, with 8 bases between. CDR3 sequence: CASSQDGLAYEQYF. CDR3 nucleotides: TGCGCCAGCAGCCAAGATGGGCTGGCCTACGAGCAGTACTTC.

Many counts were recorded for this clonotype. The rearrangement uses TRBV29-1 and TRBJ1-4; D remains unclear. CDR1 and CDR2 from the germline V gene are SQVTM and ANQGSEA. This CDR3 has 14 residues. V was shortened by 7 bases and J by 8 bases, with 20 bases between the two germline ends. The CDR3 spells CSAIPRESSEKLFF. DNA for the CDR3: TGCAGCGCTATACCTCGGGAGTCGTCGGAAAAACTGTTTTTT.

This clonotype has ten or more counts. The chain couples TRBV7-9 to TRBJ2-5; 8 positions agree with TRBD2. The CDR3 has 13 amino acids. The germline V gene has CDR1 SEHNR and CDR2 FQNEAQ (reference sequence). J lost 4 bases, V lost 3 bases, and 1 base had no gene match. CDR3 amino acids: CASSFAGGETQYF. In DNA, the CDR3 is TGTGCCAGCAGCTTTGCGGGAGGAGAGACCCAGTACTTC.

Comment on this clonotype: This sequence may be a read error, since a much larger clone differs from it by one base. The chain's CDR3 is CASSYRQRSYEQYF. Written as DNA, the CDR3 is TGTGCCAGCAGCTATCGACAGAGGAGCTACGAGCAGTACTTC. The chain joins TRBV7-9 to TRBJ2-7; a weak D match, TRBD1 (5 bases). Germline CDR1 and CDR2: SEHNR and FQNEAQ (reference sequence). CDR3 length: 14 amino acids. The germline V and J ends were trimmed by 4 bases and 3 bases, with 13 bases remaining between them. The full variable domain, rest sourced from reference TRBV7-9 and TRBJ2-7, is DTGVSQNPRHKITKRGQNVTFRCDPISEHNRLYWYRQTLGQGPEFLTYFQNEAQLEKSRLLSDRFSAERPKGSFSTLEIQRTEQGDSAMYLCASSYRQRSYEQYFGPGTRLTVT.

The chain's CDR3 is CASSFDQGGDTEAFF. The CDR3 DNA sequence: TGTGCCAGCAGTTTTGATCAGGGTGGGGACACTGAAGCTTTCTTT. The rearrangement joins TRBV7-2 to TRBJ1-1, with D possibly being TRBD1 (5 bases). V was pared by 6 bases and J by 3 bases, with 17 bases between. Germline V gene sequence: CDR1 SGHTA, CDR2 FQGNSA. This CDR3 contains 15 residues.

This clonotype was seen a handful of times. The rearrangement links TRBV7-9 to TRBJ2-7, with 7 bases lining up with TRBD1. The V gene end was trimmed by 4 bases and the J gene end by 2 bases; junction bases not matched to a gene: 8. Germline V CDR1 and CDR2: SEHNR, FQNEAQ (reference sequence). The CDR3 runs to 15 residues. This chain's CDR3 is CASSSLTGKTYEQYF. CDR3 in DNA: TGTGCCAGCAGCTCATTGACAGGGAAAACCTACGAGCAGTACTTC.

This rearrangement joins TRBV11-3 to TRBJ1-1; D is uncertain. Between the trimmed V and J ends, which lost 5 bases and 6 bases, there was a span of 16 bases. Germline CDR1 and CDR2: SGHNT and YENEEA. The CDR3 length is 14 residues. CDR3 bases: TGTGCCAGCAGCCCGGGCCCCCTGTCCGCTGAAGCTTTCTTT. Translating it yields CASSPGPLSAEAFF.

The V gene is TRBV4-3, the J gene TRBJ1-5; no clear D gene. V was clipped by 0 bases and J by 6 bases, with 12 bases between them. In germline, CDR1 is LGHNA, CDR2 YSLEER. The CDR3 length is 15 residues. In DNA, the CDR3 is TGCGCCAGCAGCCAAGAGGTAGAGCAGTTTCAGCCCCAGCATTTT. It is translated as CASSQEVEQFQPQHF.

Many counts were recorded for this clonotype. The V and J genes are TRBV10-3 and TRBJ1-4; D not certain. The CDR3 is 16 amino acids. Germline V gene sequence: CDR1 ENHRY, CDR2 SYGVKD. Trimming removed 3 bases from V and 3 bases from J, with 14 bases in between. The CDR3 nucleotides are TGTGCCATCAGTGATCGTAGAGGCAGCCCTAATGAAAAACTGTTTTTT. Translation: CAISDRRGSPNEKLFF.

The chain recombines TRBV4-1 with TRBJ2-5; 7 bases are shared with TRBD2. Germline CDR1 reads MGHRA; CDR2 reads YSYEKL. The CDR3 extends over 15 amino acids. V lost 2 bases, J lost 0 bases, and 3 bases stayed unmatched. CDR3 DNA: TGCGCCAGCAGCCAACAAGCGGGAAACCAAGAGACCCAGTACTTC. This translates into CASSQQAGNQETQYF.